A selection of T cell receptor beta chains follows, all from one sample in a study of blood T cell repertoires in COVID-19. Sequencing was performed with immunoSEQ multiplex PCR; in TCRdb, only in-frame clones are kept and a portion is missing. The data contain 40,000 or so clones, over 75% of them singletons. Sequencing input: peripheral blood. The receptors originated from a middle-aged man with active or convalescent COVID-19. CDR3s include the opening cysteine and the closing phenylalanine or tryptophan. The order of the fields is D gene, clone size, J gene, V gene, CDR3 DNA, CDR3 protein. A D gene is named only where the DNA matches it firmly. Size is omitted from some rows. Given values are once, few, many or a class for expanded clones.

>TRBD2|NA|TRBJ2-5|TRBV19
TGTGCCAGTTCAAGGGGACTAGCGGGACCCGGCCAAGAGACCCAGTACTTC
CASSRGLAGPGQETQYF
>TRBD2|NA|TRBJ2-7|TRBV5-1
TGCGCCAGCAGTGTAGCGGGAGCGCCCGACGAGCAGTACTTC
CASSVAGAPDEQYF
>TRBD2|NA|TRBJ2-1|TRBV6-6
TGTGCCAGCAGAGAACGCGGGGGGGCGGTTCAAAATGAGCAGTTCTTC
CASRERGGAVQNEQFF
>NA|NA|TRBJ1-1|TRBV6-6
TGTGCCAGCAGTTACACGGAGGTGAACACTGAAGCTTTCTTT
CASSYTEVNTEAFF
>TRBD1|NA|TRBJ1-1|TRBV24-1
TGTGCCACCAGGGGACAGGGTGTAGGAACTGAAGCTTTCTTT
CATRGQGVGTEAFF
>TRBD1|NA|TRBJ2-1|TRBV12-3/TRBV12-4
TGTGCCAGCAGTTATGGGACAGAAGAGCAGTTCTTC
CASSYGTEEQFF
>TRBD1|NA|TRBJ1-2|TRBV5-4
TGTGCCAGCAGCTTGAGAGGGGGCAGCGATGGCTACACCTTC
CASSLRGGSDGYTF
>NA|once|TRBJ2-5|TRBV9
TGTGCCAGCAGCGTAGCCGATAGCGGGACCCAGTACTTC
CASSVADSGTQYF
>TRBD1|few|TRBJ1-2|TRBV7-2
TGTGCCAGCAGCTCTGACAGGGGCTATGGCTACACCTTC
CASSSDRGYGYTF
>NA|NA|TRBJ2-5|TRBV7-6
TGTGCCAGCAGCGGAGGTGGGTTGGGGCAAGAGACCCAGTACTTC
CASSGGGLGQETQYF
>TRBD1|NA|TRBJ1-3|TRBV5-4
TGTGCCAGCAGCTTGCAGGGGGGTTCTGGAAACACCATATATTTT
CASSLQGGSGNTIYF
>NA|NA|TRBJ1-1|TRBV21-1
TGTGCCAGCACCCTGACGAGAGGGGGCGAGTCTGTTACTGAAGCTTTCTTT
CASTLTRGGESVTEAFF
>TRBD2|NA|TRBJ2-7|TRBV10-3
TGTGCCATCAGTGAGTCGATAGCGGGGGTTGGGGAGCAGTACTTC
CAISESIAGVGEQYF
>TRBD1|NA|TRBJ1-1|TRBV28
TGTGCCAGCACGTGGGGGACAGACACTGAAGCTTTCTTT
CASTWGTDTEAFF
>NA|NA|TRBJ2-5|TRBV7-3
TGTGCCAGCAGCCAGGACATGAAAGAGACCCAGTACTTC
CASSQDMKETQYF
>NA|NA|TRBJ2-1|TRBV4-3
TGCGCCAGCAGCCAAGGAGAGGGCGCAAACAATGAGCAGTTCTTC
CASSQGEGANNEQFF
>NA|NA|TRBJ1-6|TRBV5-6
TGTGCCAGCAGCTTGTACAGTTATAATTCACCCCTCCACTTT
CASSLYSYNSPLHF
>NA|NA|TRBJ2-4|TRBV19
TGTGCCAGTAGTAACCAGGGTGCCGTAGCCAAAAACATTCAGTACTTC
CASSNQGAVAKNIQYF
>NA|NA|TRBJ2-7|TRBV18
TGTGCCAGCTCACCGGGACAAAAACAAGGCTACGAGCAGTACTTC
CASSPGQKQGYEQYF
>TRBD1|NA|TRBJ2-7|TRBV24-1
TGTGCCACCAGTGAAACAGGGGGTCCCTACGAGCAGTACTTC
CATSETGGPYEQYF
>NA|few|TRBJ2-7|TRBV7-7
TGTGCTAGCAGCTATAACCCAGAGGGCGAGCAGTACTTC
CASSYNPEGEQYF
>TRBD1|NA|TRBJ1-2|TRBV2
TGTGCCAGCACCCCCAAGACAGGGTCTCCTGGCTACACCTTC
CASTPKTGSPGYTF
>NA|NA|TRBJ1-4|TRBV6-5
TGTGCCAGCATCCGGGTGGGTGGTGAAAAACTGTTTTTT
CASIRVGGEKLFF
>NA|NA|TRBJ2-7|TRBV6-5
TGTGCCATCCAGAGGTTCCGGCCTTCCTACGAGCAGTACTTC
CAIQRFRPSYEQYF
>NA|once|TRBJ2-2|TRBV14
TGTGCCAGCAGCCTCTTTCGGGGCGGGGAGCTGTTTTTT
CASSLFRGGELFF
>NA|NA|TRBJ1-6|TRBV6-1
TGTGCCAGCAGTGACCCAACCGCGAATTCACCCCTCCACTTT
CASSDPTANSPLHF
>NA|NA|TRBJ2-3|TRBV24-1
TGTGCCACCAGTGACGTGGGGGGACGGGGAACAGATACGCAGTATTTT
CATSDVGGRGTDTQYF
>NA|NA|TRBJ2-5|TRBV14
TGTGCCAGCAGCCGGAGAGGGATCCCCGTTTGGACCCAGTACTTC
CASSRRGIPVWTQYF
>NA|NA|TRBJ2-2|TRBV27
TGTGCCAGCAGTTTAGCGACTAGCACCGGGGAGCTGTTTTTT
CASSLATSTGELFF
>NA|NA|TRBJ2-6|TRBV4-2
TGTGCCAGCAGCCAAATCATCACTGGGGCCAACGTCCTGACTTTC
CASSQIITGANVLTF
>NA|NA|TRBJ1-2|TRBV28
TGTGCCAGCAGTTTATTGAGATCCCTCTATGGCTACACCTTC
CASSLLRSLYGYTF
>NA|few|TRBJ1-1|TRBV19
TGTGCCAGTAGTGCGGGCCCGAACACTGAAGCTTTCTTT
CASSAGPNTEAFF
>NA|NA|TRBJ2-7|TRBV6-5
TGTGCCAGCGGCTTAAGGGGTTTCGAGCAGTACTTC
CASGLRGFEQYF
>TRBD1|NA|TRBJ2-6|TRBV5-1
TGCGCCAGCAGCGCTTGGGACAGGATTTCCCCTGGGGCCAACGTCCTGACTTTC
CASSAWDRISPGANVLTF
>NA|NA|TRBJ2-7|TRBV9
TGTGCCAGCAGCGCCCAGGGTTTCTCTTACGAGCAGTACTTC
CASSAQGFSYEQYF
>NA|NA|TRBJ1-1|TRBV11-3
TGTGCCAGCAGCGAAACTAGCGGGAACACTGAAGCTTTCTTT
CASSETSGNTEAFF
>NA|once|TRBJ1-4|TRBV12-3/TRBV12-4
TGTGCCAGCAGTTGGGGAGGCGAAAAACTGTTTTTT
CASSWGGEKLFF
>NA|NA|TRBJ1-3|TRBV5-4
TGTGCCAGCAGTACGGGGGGACATGTCTCTGGAAACACCATATATTTT
CASSTGGHVSGNTIYF
>NA|NA|TRBJ1-2|TRBV30
TGTGCCTGGATGATAGAGGAGCCATATGGCTACACCTTC
CAWMIEEPYGYTF
>TRBD1|NA|TRBJ2-7|TRBV11-2
TGTGCCAGCAGCGGCACCAGGGGGCCCATTAACTACGAGCAGTACTTC
CASSGTRGPINYEQYF
>NA|NA|TRBJ1-4|TRBV11-2
TGTGCCAGCAGGGCACAGTCAAATGAAAAACTGTTTTTT
CASRAQSNEKLFF
>TRBD2|NA|TRBJ2-1|TRBV10-3
TGTGCCATCAGTGAGTCTTGGGCCTCTGGACTAGCGGGGTCCTACAATGAGCAGTTCTTC
CAISESWASGLAGSYNEQFF
>NA|NA|TRBJ1-5|TRBV2
TGTGCCAGCAGTGAAGGGGTGCTGGAGAATCAGCCCCAGCATTTT
CASSEGVLENQPQHF
>TRBD1|NA|TRBJ1-5|TRBV3-1/TRBV3-2
TGTGCCAGCAGCCAAGACACAGGGGACGGTCAGCCCCAGCATTTT
CASSQDTGDGQPQHF
>NA|NA|TRBJ2-1|TRBV19
TGTGCCAGTCGGTCCGGGGACTTATACAATGAGCAGTTCTTC
CASRSGDLYNEQFF
>NA|few|TRBJ1-3|TRBV11-2
TGTGCCAGCAGCCAATTCTCTGGAAACACCATATATTTT
CASSQFSGNTIYF
>NA|once|TRBJ2-3|TRBV1
TGCACCAGCAGCCAAGGGCAGCGGAACACAGATACGCAGTATTTT
CTSSQGQRNTDTQYF
>NA|NA|TRBJ2-1|TRBV9
TGTGCCAGCAGCGCGTCCTACAATGAGCAGTTCTTC
CASSASYNEQFF
>TRBD1|NA|TRBJ1-3|TRBV3-1/TRBV3-2
TGTGCCAGCAGCTTTCAGGACAGGGGGAAAGGAAACACCATATATTTT
CASSFQDRGKGNTIYF
>NA|NA|TRBJ2-7|TRBV6-2/TRBV6-3
TGTGCCAGCAGTTACTCGAGAGACAGATCGGACTACGAGCAGTACTTC
CASSYSRDRSDYEQYF
>NA|few|TRBJ1-5|TRBV27
TGTGCCAGCAGTTTCACCGGGCAGCCCCAGCATTTT
CASSFTGQPQHF
>NA|NA|TRBJ2-3|TRBV7-3
TGTGCCAGCAGCTTAAATGGGCTGGCTCCTCCTAAAGATACGCAGTATTTT
CASSLNGLAPPKDTQYF
>TRBD2|NA|TRBJ2-1|TRBV28
TGTGCCAGCAGACATGTACTAGCGGGAGTAATATGGAATGAGCAGTTCTTC
CASRHVLAGVIWNEQFF
>NA|NA|TRBJ1-2|TRBV2
TGTGCCAGCTTCAGCAGGGCCAACTATGGCTACACCTTC
CASFSRANYGYTF